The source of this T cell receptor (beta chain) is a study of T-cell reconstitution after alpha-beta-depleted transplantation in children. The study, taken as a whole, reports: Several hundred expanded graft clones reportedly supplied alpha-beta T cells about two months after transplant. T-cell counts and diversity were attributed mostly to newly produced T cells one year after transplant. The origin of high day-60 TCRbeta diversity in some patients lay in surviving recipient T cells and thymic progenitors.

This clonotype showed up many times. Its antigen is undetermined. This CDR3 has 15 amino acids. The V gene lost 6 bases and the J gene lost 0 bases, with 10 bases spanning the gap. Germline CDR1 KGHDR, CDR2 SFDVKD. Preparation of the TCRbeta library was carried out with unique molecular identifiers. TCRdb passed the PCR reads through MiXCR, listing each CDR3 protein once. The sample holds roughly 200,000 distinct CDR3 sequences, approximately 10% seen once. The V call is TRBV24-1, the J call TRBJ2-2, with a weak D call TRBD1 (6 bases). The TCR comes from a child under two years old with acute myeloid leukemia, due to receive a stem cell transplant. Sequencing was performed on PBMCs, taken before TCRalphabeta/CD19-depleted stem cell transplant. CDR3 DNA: TGTGCCACCAGTACCGGACAGCCGAACACCGGGGAGCTGTTTTTT. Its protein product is CATSTGQPNTGELFF.